The 31 T cell receptor beta chains listed next were all sequenced from one sample in a study of beta chain features in type 1 diabetes. Investigators reverse transcribed all isolated RNA, so they sequenced expressed TCRB transcripts. Only in-frame clones appear in the TCRdb table, and some are missing; sequencing was by immunoSEQ multiplex PCR. Here the sample spans around 190,000 clones, roughly an eighth being singletons. The sequenced sample was central memory CD4+ T cells from blood. These receptors were obtained from a woman aged 18-29 years in good health.

The rearrangement joins TRBV29-1 to TRBJ2-7; 7 nucleotides line up with TRBD2. Germline assignment: CDR1 SQVTM and CDR2 ANQGSEA. The CDR3 sequence is 13 residues long. Germline trimming cut 4 bases from V and 3 bases from J; bases unmatched to any gene: 6. The CDR3 DNA reads as TGCAGCGTTGGGGAGGGAAGTCTCTACGAGCAGTACTTC. Translation: CSVGEGSLYEQYF.

The sample holds a few counts of this clone. The J gene is TRBJ2-7, the V gene TRBV7-9, with TRBD2 matching over 8 bases. V dropped 8 bases and J dropped 2; count of bases not matched to a gene: 8. CDR3 size: 14 residues. Germline V gene lookup returns CDR1 SEHNR and CDR2 FQNEAQ (reference sequence). CDR3 residues: CASGKRESPYEQYF. CDR3 sequence (DNA): TGTGCCAGCGGCAAGCGGGAGTCTCCCTACGAGCAGTACTTC.

This clone was counted a few times. The chain is built from TRBV5-1 and TRBJ2-3; 7 bases map to TRBD2. J gave up 2 bases and V 0 bases, and 3 bases lay outside the gene matches. CDR1 SGHRS and CDR2 YFSETQ come from the germline V gene. There are 15 residues in the CDR3. CDR3 DNA: TGCGCCAGCAGCTTGGAGCGGGGACCCACAGATACGCAGTATTTT. It codes for CASSLERGPTDTQYF.

This clone was recorded a few times. The V gene is TRBV25-1, the J gene TRBJ2-1; 7 bases map to TRBD2. Looked up from germline, CDR1 is MGHDK and CDR2 is SYGVNS. J gave up 0 bases and V 7 bases, and 6 bases lay outside the gene matches. The CDR3 is 15 amino acids. CDR3 nucleotide sequence: TGTGCCAGCACGGCTAGCGGTAGCTCCTACAATGAGCAGTTCTTC. Translated: CASTASGSSYNEQFF.

This chain uses TRBV30 with TRBJ2-5; the D gene is possibly TRBD2 (7 bases). V lost 0 bases and J 4 bases, leaving 15 bases between the germline ends. The CDR3 runs to 15 residues. Germline CDR1 is GTSNPN and CDR2 is SVGIG (reference sequence). The CDR3 DNA is TGTGCCTGGAGTGTGGGGAAGGGGGGGATAGAGACCCAGTACTTC. It specifies CAWSVGKGGIETQYF.

In its sample, this clone was seen once. The chain couples TRBV19 to TRBJ1-1, with a possible D match to TRBD1 (5 bases). The germline V gene has CDR1 LNHDA and CDR2 SQIVND (reference sequence). V was trimmed by 6 bases and J by 2 bases, leaving 16 bases between them. The CDR3 loop spans 15 amino acids. The CDR3 reads CASRLQVGGNTEAFF. CDR3 in DNA: TGTGCCAGTAGGTTGCAGGTCGGGGGAAACACTGAAGCTTTCTTT.

Turning to this clone: The sample carries other DNA sequences with the same CDR3. The gene calls are TRBV18 and TRBJ1-5; no clear D gene. This CDR3 has 13 amino acids. Trimming took off 2 bases at V and 5 bases at J, with 7 bases between the two ends. Looked up from germline, CDR1 is KGHSH and CDR2 is LQKENI. The CDR3 sequence is CASSPGRDQPQHF. As DNA, the CDR3 is TGTGCCAGCTCACCAGGGCGGGATCAGCCCCAGCATTTT.

The rearrangement joins TRBV29-1 to TRBJ2-2; no firm D call. V was shortened by 7 bases and J by 9 bases, with 15 bases between the two germline ends. From germline, CDR1 is SQVTM and CDR2 ANQGSEA. CDR3 length: 12 residues. The DNA of the CDR3 is TGCAGCGCTGCCTCCGGTCGTCGGGAGCTGTTTTTT. Its translation is CSAASGRRELFF.

This clone was recorded a few times. The genes are TRBV30 and TRBJ2-7, with 10 bases lining up with TRBD1. The germline CDR1 and CDR2 sequences are GTSNPN and SVGIG (reference sequence). With 3 bases clipped from V and 3 bases from J, the junction kept 5 bases outside the gene matches. This CDR3 is built from 14 residues. CDR3 amino acids: CAWRGQGLNYEQYF. The CDR3 region has the DNA TGTGCCTGGAGGGGACAGGGGTTAAACTACGAGCAGTACTTC. Full variable domain (rest looked up from reference TRBV30 and TRBJ2-7): SQTIHQWPATLVQPVGSPLSLECTVEGTSNPNLYWYRQAAGRGLQLLFYSVGIGQISSEVPQNLSASRPQDRQFILSSKKLLLSDSGFYLCAWRGQGLNYEQYFGPGTRLTVT.

V is TRBV5-4 and J is TRBJ2-1; D not resolved. CDR1 is SGHNT, CDR2 YYREEE, per germline (reference sequence). The CDR3 totals 14 residues. V gave up 4 bases and J gave up 7 bases, with 15 bases separating them. Here the CDR3 reads CASSLYSLGNEQFF. As DNA, the CDR3 is TGTGCCAGCAGCCTGTACTCCCTCGGGAATGAGCAGTTCTTC.

This clone has just one count. The J gene is TRBJ2-7, the V gene TRBV18; TRBD2 matches at 11 bases. The CDR3 is 17 residues long. V dropped 0 bases and J dropped 4; count of bases not matched to a gene: 8. The germline V gene encodes CDR1 KGHSH and CDR2 LQKENI. This CDR3 reads CASSPPGIAGGKYEQYF. The CDR3 DNA follows: TGTGCCAGCTCACCACCGGGGATAGCGGGAGGGAAATACGAGCAGTACTTC.

This clone was counted only a few times. The chain employs TRBV30 and TRBJ2-2, with TRBD2 matching over 9 bases. V lost 3 bases, J lost 5 bases, and 4 bases stayed unmatched. The CDR3 is 14 residues long. CDR1 and CDR2 (germline): GTSNPN, SVGIG (reference sequence). CDR3 protein: CAWRTSGRTGELFF. DNA for the CDR3: TGTGCCTGGAGAACCAGCGGGAGGACCGGGGAGCTGTTTTTT. Combining the CDR3 with reference TRBV30 and TRBJ2-2 gives the whole variable domain SQTIHQWPATLVQPVGSPLSLECTVEGTSNPNLYWYRQAAGRGLQLLFYSVGIGQISSEVPQNLSASRPQDRQFILSSKKLLLSDSGFYLCAWRTSGRTGELFFGEGSRLTVL.

In its sample, this clone was seen a few times. V usage is TRBV5-4 and J usage is TRBJ2-6; 7 positions agree with TRBD1. V dropped 4 bases and J dropped 1; count of bases not matched to a gene: 2. The V gene's germline CDR1 is SGHNT and CDR2 YYREEE (reference sequence). The CDR3 sequence is 15 residues long. Here the CDR3 reads CASSLQGSGANVLTF. In DNA form, the CDR3 reads TGTGCCAGCAGCCTACAGGGGTCTGGGGCCAACGTCCTGACTTTC.

This rearrangement joins TRBV4-1 to TRBJ2-7; TRBD2 agrees at 12 bases. CDR3 length: 16 residues. Germline loops: CDR1 MGHRA, CDR2 YSYEKL. V lost 1 base and J lost 4; bases outside the gene matches: 5. CDR3 DNA sequence: TGCGCCAGCAGCCAAGGATGGGGACTAGCGGGTTACGAGCAGTACTTC. Translated: CASSQGWGLAGYEQYF.

V usage is TRBV14 and J usage is TRBJ1-1; TRBD1 is a possible D gene (6 bases). This CDR3 spans 14 amino acids. Trimming shortened V by 5 bases and J by 5 bases, and 15 bases separated the two germline ends. The germline V gene has CDR1 SGHDN and CDR2 FVKESK. The CDR3 DNA sequence: TGTGCCAGCAGCGTTTTGCCCCAGGGGACTGAAGCTTTCTTT. This gives the protein CASSVLPQGTEAFF.

The V and J genes are TRBV18 and TRBJ2-7, with 9 bases that match TRBD2. CDR3 length: 15 amino acids. Trimming cost V 0 bases and J 2 bases; bases outside gene matches: 2. In germline, CDR1 is KGHSH, CDR2 LQKENI. The CDR3 loop is CASSPPREGTYEQYF. CDR3 DNA sequence: TGTGCCAGCTCACCACCGCGGGAGGGAACCTACGAGCAGTACTTC.

This rearrangement joins TRBV7-9 to TRBJ2-1; 11 bases line up with TRBD2. Per germline, CDR1 SEHNR and CDR2 FQNEAQ (reference sequence). The CDR3 is 18 amino acids. V lost 2 bases and J lost 8; bases outside the gene matches: 14. CDR3: CASSLPPRLAGTIDEQFF. CDR3 in DNA: TGTGCCAGCAGCTTACCCCCCCGACTAGCGGGGACGATCGATGAGCAGTTCTTC.

There are a few counts of this clone. The chain recombines TRBV6-1 with TRBJ2-7; 7 bases fit TRBD1. This CDR3 has 12 residues. The junction had 2 bases not matched to a gene; V was cut back by 9 bases and J by 0 bases. Germline V gene data show CDR1 as MNHNS and CDR2 as SASEGT. The CDR3 coding sequence is TGTGCCAGTTGGACAGGCTCCTACGAGCAGTACTTC. Its protein is CASWTGSYEQYF.

The V gene is TRBV7-2, the J gene TRBJ2-7, with D possibly matching TRBD2 (6 bases). The germline gives CDR1 SGHTA, CDR2 FQGNSA. The CDR3 extends over 14 amino acids. With 8 bases removed from V and 3 bases from J, the gap between germline ends came to 17 bases. CDR3 sequence (DNA): TGTGCCAGCCGTCCAGCGGGTGCCTACTACGAGCAGTACTTC. Protein sequence: CASRPAGAYYEQYF.

The sample holds a few counts of this clone. V gene TRBV19 combines with J gene TRBJ2-5, with TRBD1 as a possible D gene (6 bases). The CDR3 contains 15 residues. Trimming pared 1 base from V and 4 bases from J, leaving 13 bases between. From germline, CDR1 is LNHDA and CDR2 SQIVND (reference sequence). CDR3 sequence reads: CASSIVNREGETQYF. CDR3 DNA sequence: TGTGCCAGTAGTATAGTTAACAGGGAAGGAGAGACCCAGTACTTC.

The V gene is TRBV19, the J gene TRBJ2-1; D possibly corresponds to TRBD1 (8 bases). CDR1 and CDR2 from the germline V gene are LNHDA and SQIVND (reference sequence). The CDR3 runs 14 residues. V was shortened by 9 bases and J by 7 bases, with 19 bases between the two germline ends. The CDR3 DNA is TGTGCCAGCAAGGACAGGGAGGGTAGGAATGAGCAGTTCTTC. Translated: CASKDREGRNEQFF.

This clone was seen a few times. The chain joins TRBV4-1 to TRBJ2-1; no firm D call. Trimming pared 4 bases from V and 1 base from J, leaving 8 bases between. Germline V CDR1 and CDR2: MGHRA, YSYEKL. This CDR3 contains 14 residues. As DNA, the CDR3 is TGCGCCAGCAGCCCCCCTCAGTCCTACAATGAGCAGTTCTTC. This codes for CASSPPQSYNEQFF.

The chain recombines TRBV9 with TRBJ2-2, with 14 nucleotides matching TRBD2. With 3 bases clipped from V and 3 bases from J, the junction kept 13 bases outside the gene matches. In germline, CDR1 is SGDLS, CDR2 YYNGEE. CDR3 length equals 20 residues. The CDR3 DNA reads as TGTGCCAGCAGCGCACGATGGGGACTAGCGGGAGAATGGGACACCGGGGAGCTGTTTTTT. Its protein product is CASSARWGLAGEWDTGELFF.

The chain recombines TRBV10-3 with TRBJ2-7; 11 bases agree with TRBD2. Trimming at V came to 10 bases and at J to 0 bases, leaving 5 bases not matched to a gene. The germline V gene encodes CDR1 ENHRY and CDR2 SYGVKD. The CDR3 is 14 residues long. The CDR3 here is CATRLAGSSYEQYF. The CDR3 coding sequence is TGTGCCACCCGACTAGCGGGAAGCTCCTACGAGCAGTACTTC.

The V gene is TRBV28, the J gene TRBJ1-2; D remains ambiguous. V was clipped by 11 bases and J by 0 bases, with 7 bases between them. The V gene's germline CDR1 is MDHEN and CDR2 SYDVKM. CDR3 size: 11 residues. The CDR3 nucleotides read TGTGCCGTCCTAGCTAACTATGGCTACACCTTC. Protein sequence: CAVLANYGYTF.

CDR3 in DNA: TGTGCCTGGAGAGGCCTTGGTGGTAGCGGGAGGGCTGAGCAGTTCTTC. Translating it yields CAWRGLGGSGRAEQFF. V is TRBV30 and J is TRBJ2-1, with 11 positions matching TRBD2. CDR1 is GTSNPN and CDR2 is SVGIG in the germline V gene (reference sequence). J gave up 9 bases and V 3 bases, and 13 bases lay outside the gene matches. This CDR3 has 16 amino acids.

This clone was counted at least ten times. The rearrangement joins TRBV29-1 to TRBJ2-1; D is uncertain. CDR3 length: 10 amino acids. With 6 bases removed from V and 12 bases from J, the gap between germline ends came to 12 bases. Germline V gene lookup returns CDR1 SQVTM and CDR2 ANQGSEA. The CDR3 region is CSVYEVVQFF. The CDR3 bases are TGCAGCGTCTATGAAGTGGTGCAGTTCTTC.

The sample holds a few counts of this clone. The V call is TRBV6-5, the J call TRBJ2-7; 9 bases are shared with TRBD1. V lost 7 bases, J lost 2 bases, and 3 bases stayed unmatched. Germline CDR1 is MNHEY and CDR2 is SVGAGI. This CDR3 has 13 residues. The CDR3 sequence: CASKDRGTYEQYF. In DNA form, the CDR3 reads TGTGCCAGCAAGGACAGGGGTACCTACGAGCAGTACTTC.

This clone was counted between two and nine times. This chain connects TRBV6-5 to TRBJ2-5; maybe TRBD1 (6 bases). This CDR3 comprises 13 residues. Germline assignment: CDR1 MNHEY and CDR2 SVGAGI. V gave up 7 bases and J gave up 5 bases, with 14 bases separating them. The CDR3 sequence is CASILTGTETQYF. The DNA for the CDR3 is TGTGCCAGCATCCTTACAGGGACGGAGACCCAGTACTTC.

This clone was detected a few times. V and J are TRBV9 and TRBJ2-2, with 10 bases identical to TRBD2. The CDR3 is 15 residues long. CDR1 and CDR2 (germline): SGDLS, YYNGEE. The junction had 8 bases not matched to a gene; V was cut back by 7 bases and J by 5 bases. CDR3 in amino acids: CASASGLARTGELFF. The CDR3 coding sequence is TGTGCCAGCGCTTCGGGACTAGCGAGAACCGGGGAGCTGTTTTTT.

The chain recombines TRBV2 with TRBJ1-5, with D possibly being TRBD1 (5 bases). V lost 7 bases, J lost 10 bases, and 20 bases lay in between. This CDR3 region has 14 residues. From germline, CDR1 is SNHLY and CDR2 FYNNEI. In DNA form, the CDR3 reads TGTGCCAGCACCAAAATAGACCCAGGACAACCCCAGCATTTT. This codes for CASTKIDPGQPQHF.